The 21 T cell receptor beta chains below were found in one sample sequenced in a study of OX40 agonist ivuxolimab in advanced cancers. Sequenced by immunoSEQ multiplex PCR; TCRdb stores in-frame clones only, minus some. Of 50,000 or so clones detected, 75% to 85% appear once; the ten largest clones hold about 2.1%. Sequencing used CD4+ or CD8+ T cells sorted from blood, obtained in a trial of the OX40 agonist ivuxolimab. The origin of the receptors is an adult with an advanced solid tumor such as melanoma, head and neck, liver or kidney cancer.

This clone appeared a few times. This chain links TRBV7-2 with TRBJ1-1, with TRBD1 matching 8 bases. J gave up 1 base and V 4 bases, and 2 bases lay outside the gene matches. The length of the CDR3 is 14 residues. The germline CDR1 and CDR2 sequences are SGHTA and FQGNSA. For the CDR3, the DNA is TGTGCCAGCAGCTCGGACAGGGCGAACACTGAAGCTTTCTTT. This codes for CASSSDRANTEAFF. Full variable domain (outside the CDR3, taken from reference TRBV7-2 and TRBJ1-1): GAGVSQSPSNKVTEKGKDVELRCDPISGHTALYWYRQSLGQGLEFLIYFQGNSAPDKSGLPSDRFSAERTGGSVSTLTIQRTQQEDSAVYLCASSSDRANTEAFFGQGTRLTVV.

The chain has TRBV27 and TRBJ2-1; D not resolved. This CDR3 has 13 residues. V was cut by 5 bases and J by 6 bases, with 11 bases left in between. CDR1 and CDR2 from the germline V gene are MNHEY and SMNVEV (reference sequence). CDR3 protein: CASSRTRRNEQFF. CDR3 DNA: TGTGCCAGCAGTCGAACCCGCCGCAATGAGCAGTTCTTC.

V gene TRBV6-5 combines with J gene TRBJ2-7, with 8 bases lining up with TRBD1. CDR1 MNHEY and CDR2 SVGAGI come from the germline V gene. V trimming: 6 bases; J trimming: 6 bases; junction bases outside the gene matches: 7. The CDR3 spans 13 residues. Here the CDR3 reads CASRWTGISEQYF. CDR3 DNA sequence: TGTGCCAGCAGGTGGACAGGGATTTCCGAGCAGTACTTC.

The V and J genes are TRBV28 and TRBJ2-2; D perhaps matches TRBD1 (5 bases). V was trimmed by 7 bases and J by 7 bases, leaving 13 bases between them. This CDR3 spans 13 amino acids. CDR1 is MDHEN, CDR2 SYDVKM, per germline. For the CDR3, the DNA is TGTGCCAGCAAGGGGCGCGAATACGGGGAGCTGTTTTTT. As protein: CASKGREYGELFF.

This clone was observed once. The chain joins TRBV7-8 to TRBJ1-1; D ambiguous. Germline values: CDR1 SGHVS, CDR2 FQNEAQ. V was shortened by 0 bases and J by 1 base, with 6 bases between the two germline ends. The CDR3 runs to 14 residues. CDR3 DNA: TGTGCCAGCAGCTTAGCGAAGGGGAACACTGAAGCTTTCTTT. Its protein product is CASSLAKGNTEAFF.

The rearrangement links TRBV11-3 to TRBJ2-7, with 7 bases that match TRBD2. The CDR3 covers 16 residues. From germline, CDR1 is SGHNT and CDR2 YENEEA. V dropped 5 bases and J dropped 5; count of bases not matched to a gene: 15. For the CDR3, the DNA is TGTGCCAGCAGCCCCGAGTGGCGGGGAGGGCCAAACGAGCAGTACTTC. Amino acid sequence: CASSPEWRGGPNEQYF.

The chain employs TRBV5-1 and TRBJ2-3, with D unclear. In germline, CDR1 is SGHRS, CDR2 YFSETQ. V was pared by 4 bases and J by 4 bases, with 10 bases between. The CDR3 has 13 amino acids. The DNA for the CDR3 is TGCGCCAGCAGCCCCAGTATGGCAGATACGCAGTATTTT. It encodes CASSPSMADTQYF. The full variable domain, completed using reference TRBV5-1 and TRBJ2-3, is KAGVTQTPRYLIKTRGQQVTLSCSPISGHRSVSWYQQTPGQGLQFLFEYFSETQRNKGNFPGRFSGRQFSNSRSEMNVSTLELGDSALYLCASSPSMADTQYFGPGTRLTVL.

The CDR3 coding sequence is TGTGCCAGCAGCGCTACCGACATCCAAGAGACCCAGTACTTC. Its translation is CASSATDIQETQYF. This chain connects TRBV7-8 to TRBJ2-5; D remains unclear. V was shortened by 5 bases and J by 1 base, with 11 bases between the two germline ends. The CDR3 has 14 residues. Germline CDR1 and CDR2: SGHVS and FQNEAQ.

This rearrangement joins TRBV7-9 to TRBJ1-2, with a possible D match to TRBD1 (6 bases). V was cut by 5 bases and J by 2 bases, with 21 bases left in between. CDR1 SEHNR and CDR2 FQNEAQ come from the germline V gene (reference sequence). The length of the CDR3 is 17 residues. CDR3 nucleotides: TGTGCCAGCAGCCCTAGGCGGGGGGCTAACCAGAACTATGGCTACACCTTC. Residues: CASSPRRGANQNYGYTF.

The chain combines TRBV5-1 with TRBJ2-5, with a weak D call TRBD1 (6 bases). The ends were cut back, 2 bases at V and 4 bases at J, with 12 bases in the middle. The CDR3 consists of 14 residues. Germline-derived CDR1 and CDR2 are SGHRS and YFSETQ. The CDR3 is CASSFDGDIETQYF. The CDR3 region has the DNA TGCGCCAGCAGCTTCGATGGGGACATAGAGACCCAGTACTTC.

Here the CDR3 reads CASSQEYRGTGWSPLHF. Here the CDR3 DNA reads TGCGCCAGCAGCCAAGAATATAGGGGGACAGGGTGGTCACCCCTCCACTTT. V is TRBV4-1 and J is TRBJ1-6; 9 nucleotides agree with TRBD1. From germline, CDR1 is MGHRA and CDR2 YSYEKL. The CDR3 consists of 17 residues. After removal of 0 bases from V and 10 bases from J, the junction contained 10 bases not matched to a gene.

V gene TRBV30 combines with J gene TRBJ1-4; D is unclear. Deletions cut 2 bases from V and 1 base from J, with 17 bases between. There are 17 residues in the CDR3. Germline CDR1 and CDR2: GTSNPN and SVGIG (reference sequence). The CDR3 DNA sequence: TGTGCCTGGAGTCAGACGGCCGGATACCGAACTAATGAAAAACTGTTTTTT. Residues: CAWSQTAGYRTNEKLFF.

The CDR3 spells CASSGTGRRTDTQYF. The CDR3 nucleotides read TGTGCCAGCAGTGGGACAGGCCGACGCACAGATACGCAGTATTTT. The rearrangement joins TRBV2 to TRBJ2-3; 7 nucleotides agree with TRBD1. J gave up 1 base and V 4 bases, and 5 bases lay outside the gene matches. This CDR3 spans 15 amino acids. The germline gives CDR1 SNHLY, CDR2 FYNNEI.

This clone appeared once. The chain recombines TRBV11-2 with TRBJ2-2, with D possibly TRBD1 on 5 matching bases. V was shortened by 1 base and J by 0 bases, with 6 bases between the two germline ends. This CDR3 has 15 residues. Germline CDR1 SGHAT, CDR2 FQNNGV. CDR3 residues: CASSLGGPNTGELFF. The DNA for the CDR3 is TGTGCCAGCAGCTTAGGGGGCCCGAACACCGGGGAGCTGTTTTTT.

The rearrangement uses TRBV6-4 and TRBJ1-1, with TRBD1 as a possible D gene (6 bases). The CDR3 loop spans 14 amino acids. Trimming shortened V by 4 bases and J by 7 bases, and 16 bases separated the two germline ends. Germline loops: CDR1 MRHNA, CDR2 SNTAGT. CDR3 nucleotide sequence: TGTGCCAGCAGTGTAGAAGGACAGAGCGGTGAAGCTTTCTTT. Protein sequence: CASSVEGQSGEAFF.

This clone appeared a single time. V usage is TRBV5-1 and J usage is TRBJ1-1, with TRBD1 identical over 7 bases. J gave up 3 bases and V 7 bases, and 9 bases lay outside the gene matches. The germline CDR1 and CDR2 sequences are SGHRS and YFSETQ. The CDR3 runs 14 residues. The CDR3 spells CASARGLVDTEAFF. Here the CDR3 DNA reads TGCGCCAGCGCAAGGGGGCTAGTGGACACTGAAGCTTTCTTT.

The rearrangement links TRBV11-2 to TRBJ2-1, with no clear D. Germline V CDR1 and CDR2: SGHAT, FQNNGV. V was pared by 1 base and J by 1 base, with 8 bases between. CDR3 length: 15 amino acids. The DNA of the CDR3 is TGTGCCAGCAGCTTAGGGGCGGCTTCCTACAATGAGCAGTTCTTC. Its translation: CASSLGAASYNEQFF.

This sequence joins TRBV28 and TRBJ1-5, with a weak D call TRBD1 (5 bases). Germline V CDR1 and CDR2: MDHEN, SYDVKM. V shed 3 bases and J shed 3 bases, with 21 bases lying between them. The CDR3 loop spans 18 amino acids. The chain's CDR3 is CASSLRGWIERDNQPQHF. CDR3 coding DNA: TGTGCCAGCAGTTTGAGGGGCTGGATCGAGAGAGACAATCAGCCCCAGCATTTT.

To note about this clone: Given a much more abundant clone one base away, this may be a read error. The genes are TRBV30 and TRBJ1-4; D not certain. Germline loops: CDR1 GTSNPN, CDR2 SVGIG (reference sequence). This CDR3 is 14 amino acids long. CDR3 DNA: TGTACCTGGAACGGGCGTAATAAGGATGAAAAACTGTTTTTT. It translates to CTWNGRNKDEKLFF. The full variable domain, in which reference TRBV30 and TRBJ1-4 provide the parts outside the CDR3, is SQTIHQWPATLVQPVGSPLSLECTVEGTSNPNLYWYRQAAGRGLQLLFYSVGIGQISSEVPQNLSASRPQDRQFILSSKKLLLSDSGFYLCTWNGRNKDEKLFFGSGTQLSVL.

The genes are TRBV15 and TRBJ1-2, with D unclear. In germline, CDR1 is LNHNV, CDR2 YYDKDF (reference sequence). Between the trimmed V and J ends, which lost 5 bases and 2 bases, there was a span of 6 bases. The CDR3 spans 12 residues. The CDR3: CATSLGNYGYTF. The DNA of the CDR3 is TGTGCCACCAGCTTGGGGAACTATGGCTACACCTTC.

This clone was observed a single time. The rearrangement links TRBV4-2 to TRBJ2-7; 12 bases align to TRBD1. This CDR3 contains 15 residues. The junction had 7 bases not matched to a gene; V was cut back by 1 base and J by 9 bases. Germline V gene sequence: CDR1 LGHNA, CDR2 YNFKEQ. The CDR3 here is CASSQAGTGGTLQYF. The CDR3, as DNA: TGTGCCAGCAGCCAAGCCGGGACAGGGGGCACCCTGCAGTACTTC.